Listed below are T cell receptor beta chains from one sample, sequenced in a study of T-cell memory formation after mild COVID-19. TCRdb fed the 5' RACE reads into MiXCR, producing one record per CDR3 protein. The sample records roughly 400,000 distinct CDR3 sequences, 20% to 30% being singletons. The sequenced material came from PBMCs or a T cell subset sorted from them (not recorded which). All receptors come from an adult woman who had mild COVID-19 (a few samples of this study predate the infection). Cell type and time point are not known. The CDR3 runs from the conserved cysteine through the conserved F or W. D genes are given only for firm matches. Only part of the rows carry a size: once, few, many, or a class if the clone is expanded.

clone size | J gene | D gene | V gene | CDR3 DNA | CDR3 protein
NA | TRBJ1-2 | NA | TRBV7-2 | TGTGCCAGCACCCCGGTGGTTACTTTTAACTATGGCTACACCTTC | CASTPVVTFNYGYTF
NA | TRBJ1-6 | NA | TRBV7-9 | TGTGCCAGCAGCTCCAACCTCAGAGGGGATGAATCACCCCTCCACTTT | CASSSNLRGDESPLHF
NA | TRBJ2-5 | TRBD1 | TRBV29-1 | TGCAGCGTCGCGGGACAGGGCCCGTACCAAGAGACCCAGTACTTC | CSVAGQGPYQETQYF
few | TRBJ2-3 | NA | TRBV29-1 | TGCAGCGTTGTGGAGGGGGCAAGGGATACGCAGTATTTT | CSVVEGARDTQYF
few | TRBJ2-1 | TRBD2 | TRBV29-1 | TGCAGCGTTGAGTTTGTGACTAGCGGCATACGCAATGAGCAGTTCTTC | CSVEFVTSGIRNEQFF
NA | TRBJ2-7 | NA | TRBV2 | TGTGCCAGCAGGGACACCCAATACCCCTACGAGCAGTACTTC | CASRDTQYPYEQYF
NA | TRBJ2-5 | NA | TRBV5-1 | TGCGCCAGCAGCCCCAGACGTATGCAAGAGACCCAGTACTTC | CASSPRRMQETQYF
NA | TRBJ2-1 | TRBD2 | TRBV5-1 | TGCGCCAGCAGCCCCCTAGCGGGAGGGCTCAACAATGAGCAGTTCTTC | CASSPLAGGLNNEQFF
few | TRBJ1-2 | NA | TRBV12-3/TRBV12-4 | TGTGCCAGCAGTCCACTGATATCGGCGGCCAGGGCGATCCATGGCTACACCTTC | CASSPLISAARAIHGYTF
few | TRBJ2-3 | NA | TRBV9 | TGTGCCAGCAGCGTTAACGTAGGCACAGATACGCAGTATTTT | CASSVNVGTDTQYF
many | TRBJ1-1 | TRBD1 | TRBV7-3 | TGTGCCAGCAGCTTTCGCAGGGGGCCGAACACTGAAGCTTTCTTT | CASSFRRGPNTEAFF